This record covers a single TCR beta chain. Its target is not known. CDR3 length: 16 residues. Trimming cost V 0 bases and J 4 bases, with 15 bases left between them. Germline CDR1 LNHDA, CDR2 SQIVND (reference sequence). A quantity of about 0.5 to 1 ug RNA underwent reverse transcription using random hexamers. The TCR beta CDR3 was amplified by immunoSEQ multiplex PCR across 54 Vbeta, 13 Jbeta. TCRdb fed the immunoSEQ multiplex PCR reads into MiXCR, producing one record per CDR3 protein. Of about 200,000 distinct CDR3 sequences listed, 85% to 95% were seen once; the top ten hold around 0.093%. This sample stems from a study of CD8 T cells in Susac syndrome. Study-wide results and caveats: The study's TCR sequencing and HLA analysis covered a relatively small number of individuals, and the study acknowledged this.

Healthy donors served as age- and sex-matched controls. The source of this sequence is a human donor in good health. This chain uses TRBV19 with TRBJ1-2; a weak D match, TRBD1 (5 bases). Sequenced input: CD4+ T cells from PBMCs. For the CDR3, the DNA is TGTGCCAGTAGTATAGATGGAGGGGCGACGGTCTATGGCTACACCTTC. This gives the protein CASSIDGGATVYGYTF.